The sequence of this T cell receptor beta chain was determined in a study of T cells in Graves' hyperthyroidism and ophthalmopathy. Study results and limitations: Classification by a 13 V-J model distinguished ophthalmopathy from stable hyperthyroidism.

The V segment lost 10 bases and the J segment 3 bases; nucleotides outside the gene matches: 13. This CDR3 is built from 16 residues. CDR1 and CDR2 from the germline V gene are ENHRY and SYGVKD. This clonotype appeared many times. Its cognate antigen is unknown. Regions amplified from RNA transcripts were the TCR beta CDR3 regions. The primer set for the first-round RT-PCR of the TCR CDR3 was HTBI. MiXCR was run by TCRdb on the multiplex PCR reads, yielding one entry per CDR3 protein. The sample has hundreds of thousands of distinct CDR3 sequences, approximately 15% seen once. The TCR comes from a woman in her 30s with Graves' hyperthyroidism that later progressed to Graves' ophthalmopathy. Sequencing used blood. The chain is built from TRBV10-3 and TRBJ2-5; 11 bases align to TRBD2. CDR3 in amino acids: CATLAGGPEMEETQYF. The CDR3 nucleotides are TGTGCCACCTTAGCGGGAGGGCCAGAAATGGAAGAGACCCAGTACTTC.